A single sample is the source of the 22 T cell receptor beta chains below, sequenced in a study of shared clonotypes between healthy human individuals. Sequencing used immunoSEQ multiplex PCR; TCRdb keeps in-frame clones, though not all of them. The sample includes about 2.3 million clones, about 90% of them seen just once. Sequenced material: naive CD4+ T cells from PBMCs. Subset denoted: CD45RA+ positively selected. Receptors were obtained from a man younger than 35 in good health. Some clones in this sample may be carry-over from other donors' samples.

CDR3 region: CASSVTGLWDNEQFF. The CDR3 region has the DNA TGTGCCAGCAGCGTAACAGGGCTATGGGACAATGAGCAGTTCTTC. The V and J genes are TRBV9 and TRBJ2-1; the D gene is possibly TRBD1 (6 bases). The V gene lost 1 base and the J gene lost 5 bases, with 13 bases spanning the gap. Germline-derived CDR1 and CDR2 are SGDLS and YYNGEE. This CDR3 has 15 residues.

The chain joins TRBV4-3 to TRBJ2-5; the D is unclear. CDR3 length: 14 residues. V was clipped by 1 base and J by 5 bases, with 11 bases between them. Germline lookup yields CDR1 LGHNA and CDR2 YSLEER. CDR3 nucleotides: TGCGCCAGCAGCCAAGCCGGTCTCGGGGAGACCCAGTACTTC. This codes for CASSQAGLGETQYF.

V is TRBV5-1 and J is TRBJ2-1; TRBD2 is a possible D gene (6 bases). This CDR3 contains 16 residues. V shed 4 bases and J shed 6 bases, with 20 bases lying between them. The germline gives CDR1 SGHRS, CDR2 YFSETQ. For the CDR3, the DNA is TGCGCCAGCAGCCAAGGATTCCGGGAGTTTTCCAATGAGCAGTTCTTC. Its protein product is CASSQGFREFSNEQFF.

CDR3 coding DNA: TGCGCCAGCAGGCCCCTAGCGGGCGCATACAATGAGCAGTTCTTC. It specifies CASRPLAGAYNEQFF. V is TRBV4-1 and J is TRBJ2-1; TRBD2 aligns across 8 bases. V lost 6 bases, J lost 4 bases, and 8 bases stayed unmatched. This CDR3 is 15 amino acids long. CDR1 is MGHRA and CDR2 is YSYEKL in the germline V gene.

The chain joins TRBV27 to TRBJ2-4; D may correspond to TRBD1 or TRBD2 (6 bases each). The CDR3 totals 15 residues. Trimming cost V 3 bases and J 0 bases, with 9 bases left between them. Germline CDR1 and CDR2: MNHEY and SMNVEV (reference sequence). The CDR3 spells CASSFRGLAKNIQYF. CDR3 coding DNA: TGTGCCAGCAGTTTCAGGGGACTAGCCAAAAACATTCAGTACTTC.

This sequence joins TRBV5-1 and TRBJ2-1; 8 positions agree with TRBD2. The V segment lost 6 bases and the J segment 8 bases; nucleotides outside the gene matches: 13. The germline CDR1 and CDR2 sequences are SGHRS and YFSETQ. The CDR3 consists of 15 residues. For the CDR3, the DNA is TGCGCCAGCAACTTCGGACTAGCTCTACCCGATGAGCAGTTCTTC. Its protein product is CASNFGLALPDEQFF.

V and J are TRBV7-2 and TRBJ1-1; no clear D. Deletions cut 4 bases from V and 4 bases from J, with 10 bases between. Germline V gene lookup returns CDR1 SGHTA and CDR2 FQGNSA. CDR3 length: 13 residues. CDR3 coding DNA: TGTGCCAGCAGCTCCGCCGGGGTCACTGAAGCTTTCTTT. Translating it yields CASSSAGVTEAFF.

The chain links TRBV6-5 to TRBJ2-7; possibly TRBD1 for D (6 bases). Trimming removed 2 bases from V and 3 bases from J, with 14 bases in between. This CDR3 is 15 amino acids long. Germline loops: CDR1 MNHEY, CDR2 SVGAGI. The CDR3, as DNA: TGTGCCAGCAGTTACGGGGGCCTGGGGGACTACGAGCAGTACTTC. This gives the protein CASSYGGLGDYEQYF.

J is TRBJ2-1 and V is TRBV4-1; D not resolved. Germline V CDR1 and CDR2: MGHRA, YSYEKL. The CDR3 is 15 residues long. V lost 1 base, J lost 7 bases, and 14 bases lay in between. CDR3 coding DNA: TGCGCCAGCAGCCAAGGATGGGTCCGAGGAAATGAGCAGTTCTTC. It specifies CASSQGWVRGNEQFF.

The chain uses TRBV2 and TRBJ2-1; possible D gene TRBD2, 6 bases. Per germline, CDR1 SNHLY and CDR2 FYNNEI. V lost 7 bases, J lost 9 bases, and 7 bases lay in between. This CDR3 has 10 amino acids. CDR3 sequence: CASNSGEQFF. The CDR3 bases are TGTGCCAGCAATAGCGGTGAGCAGTTCTTC. Full variable domain (outside the CDR3, taken from reference TRBV2 and TRBJ2-1): EPEVTQTPSHQVTQMGQEVILRCVPISNHLYFYWYRQILGQKVEFLVSFYNNEISEKSEIFDDQFSVERPDGSNFTLKIRSTKLEDSAMYFCASNSGEQFFGPGTRLTVL.

V and J are TRBV28 and TRBJ1-4; no firm D call. The V gene's germline CDR1 is MDHEN and CDR2 SYDVKM. The V end lost 4 bases, the J end lost 4 bases, and 10 bases lay between the germline ends. CDR3 size: 14 residues. The CDR3 protein is CASSSPGHNEKLFF. In DNA form, the CDR3 reads TGTGCCAGCAGTTCCCCAGGCCATAATGAAAAACTGTTTTTT.

This clone was observed once. V and J are TRBV25-1 and TRBJ2-5; possibly TRBD2 for D (7 bases). The CDR3 runs 15 residues. Trimming shortened V by 3 bases and J by 3 bases, and 14 bases separated the two germline ends. CDR1 is MGHDK and CDR2 is SYGVNS in the germline V gene. CDR3 amino acids: CASSDVRGAEETQYF. The CDR3 DNA is TGTGCCAGCAGTGATGTTCGGGGGGCTGAAGAGACCCAGTACTTC.

The chain carries TRBV2 and TRBJ2-4; TRBD1 might be the D (5 bases). Germline loops: CDR1 SNHLY, CDR2 FYNNEI. This CDR3 is 15 amino acids long. V was clipped by 5 bases and J by 8 bases, with 19 bases between them. The CDR3 coding sequence is TGTGCCAGCAGTAGTAGGGTGCAGGGTGCGGACATTCAGTACTTC. Translated, it gives CASSSRVQGADIQYF.

J is TRBJ2-7 and V is TRBV19; a weak D match, TRBD2 (5 bases). From germline, CDR1 is LNHDA and CDR2 SQIVND (reference sequence). This CDR3 comprises 16 residues. Between the trimmed V and J ends, which lost 3 bases and 4 bases, there was a span of 19 bases. DNA for the CDR3: TGTGCCAGTAGTATTAGAGCGGACTTGAGACGTTACGAGCAGTACTTC. Translated, it gives CASSIRADLRRYEQYF.

V gene TRBV7-2 combines with J gene TRBJ1-2; TRBD1 matches at 8 bases. Unmatched junction bases numbered 5, after V lost 1 base and J lost 4 bases. This CDR3 is built from 15 residues. The germline gives CDR1 SGHTA, CDR2 FQGNSA. The CDR3 loop reads CASSLGQGSPYGYTF. In DNA, the CDR3 is TGTGCCAGCAGCTTAGGACAGGGGTCTCCCTATGGCTACACCTTC.

V is TRBV6-6 and J is TRBJ2-2; maybe TRBD1 (5 bases). Germline CDR1 and CDR2: MNHNY and SVGAGI (reference sequence). V was trimmed by 2 bases and J by 4 bases, leaving 14 bases between them. This CDR3 spans 16 amino acids. The CDR3 protein is CASSYGADRITGELFF. The CDR3 bases are TGTGCCAGCAGTTACGGGGCAGATAGGATCACCGGGGAGCTGTTTTTT.

The DNA of the CDR3 is TGTGCCAGCACCATCCAGCAGGGGACCTACGAGCAGTACTTC. Translating gives CASTIQQGTYEQYF. This sequence joins TRBV7-9 and TRBJ2-7; a possible D gene is TRBD1 (6 bases). CDR1 is SEHNR and CDR2 is FQNEAQ in the germline V gene (reference sequence). The CDR3 totals 14 residues. V was cut by 7 bases and J by 2 bases, with 15 bases left in between.

CDR3 in DNA: TGTGCCAGCAGTGGGACTAGCGGGAGGGGTACAGATACGCAGTATTTT. It encodes CASSGTSGRGTDTQYF. The chain carries TRBV2 and TRBJ2-3; 15 bases align to TRBD2. Germline V gene sequence: CDR1 SNHLY, CDR2 FYNNEI. With V trimmed by 4 bases and J by 3 bases, 2 bases remained unmatched. The CDR3 consists of 16 residues.

About this clone: The sample contains more than one DNA sequence encoding this CDR3. CDR3 sequence reads: CAWGGPYEQYF. CDR3 DNA: TGTGCCTGGGGGGGACCCTACGAGCAGTACTTC. The rearrangement joins TRBV30 to TRBJ2-7, with D possibly being TRBD1 or TRBD2 (5 bases each). Germline V CDR1 and CDR2: GTSNPN, SVGIG (reference sequence). The CDR3 runs 11 residues. Trimming cost V 5 bases and J 2 bases, with 7 bases left between them.

DNA for the CDR3: TGTGCCAGCAGCCCCCAGGGGGGCGGCCAAGAGACCCAGTACTTC. Protein: CASSPQGGGQETQYF. This chain uses TRBV7-9 with TRBJ2-5; D might be TRBD1 (7 bases). V lost 5 bases, J lost 1 base, and 14 bases lay in between. Germline V CDR1 and CDR2: SEHNR, FQNEAQ (reference sequence). The CDR3 contains 15 residues. Using reference TRBV7-9 and TRBJ2-5 for the parts outside the CDR3, the full variable domain is DTGVSQNPRHKITKRGQNVTFRCDPISEHNRLYWYRQTLGQGPEFLTYFQNEAQLEKSRLLSDRFSAERPKGSFSTLEIQRTEQGDSAMYLCASSPQGGGQETQYFGPGTRLLVL.

The chain combines TRBV5-4 with TRBJ2-3; 11 positions agree with TRBD2. After removal of 0 bases from V and 4 bases from J, the junction contained 10 bases not matched to a gene. Germline values: CDR1 SGHNT, CDR2 YYREEE (reference sequence). This CDR3 is built from 18 residues. CDR3 protein: CASSLGGLAGGMADTQYF. In DNA form, the CDR3 reads TGTGCCAGCAGCTTGGGGGGGCTAGCGGGAGGAATGGCAGATACGCAGTATTTT.

The gene calls are TRBV5-4 and TRBJ2-2; TRBD2 matches at 10 bases. The V and J ends lost 5 bases and 5 bases, in that order; junction bases with no gene match: 6. The germline V gene has CDR1 SGHNT and CDR2 YYREEE (reference sequence). The CDR3 is 15 residues long. For the CDR3, the DNA is TGTGCCAGCAGGTTAAGCGGGAGGGGGACCGGGGAGCTGTTTTTT. It is translated as CASRLSGRGTGELFF.